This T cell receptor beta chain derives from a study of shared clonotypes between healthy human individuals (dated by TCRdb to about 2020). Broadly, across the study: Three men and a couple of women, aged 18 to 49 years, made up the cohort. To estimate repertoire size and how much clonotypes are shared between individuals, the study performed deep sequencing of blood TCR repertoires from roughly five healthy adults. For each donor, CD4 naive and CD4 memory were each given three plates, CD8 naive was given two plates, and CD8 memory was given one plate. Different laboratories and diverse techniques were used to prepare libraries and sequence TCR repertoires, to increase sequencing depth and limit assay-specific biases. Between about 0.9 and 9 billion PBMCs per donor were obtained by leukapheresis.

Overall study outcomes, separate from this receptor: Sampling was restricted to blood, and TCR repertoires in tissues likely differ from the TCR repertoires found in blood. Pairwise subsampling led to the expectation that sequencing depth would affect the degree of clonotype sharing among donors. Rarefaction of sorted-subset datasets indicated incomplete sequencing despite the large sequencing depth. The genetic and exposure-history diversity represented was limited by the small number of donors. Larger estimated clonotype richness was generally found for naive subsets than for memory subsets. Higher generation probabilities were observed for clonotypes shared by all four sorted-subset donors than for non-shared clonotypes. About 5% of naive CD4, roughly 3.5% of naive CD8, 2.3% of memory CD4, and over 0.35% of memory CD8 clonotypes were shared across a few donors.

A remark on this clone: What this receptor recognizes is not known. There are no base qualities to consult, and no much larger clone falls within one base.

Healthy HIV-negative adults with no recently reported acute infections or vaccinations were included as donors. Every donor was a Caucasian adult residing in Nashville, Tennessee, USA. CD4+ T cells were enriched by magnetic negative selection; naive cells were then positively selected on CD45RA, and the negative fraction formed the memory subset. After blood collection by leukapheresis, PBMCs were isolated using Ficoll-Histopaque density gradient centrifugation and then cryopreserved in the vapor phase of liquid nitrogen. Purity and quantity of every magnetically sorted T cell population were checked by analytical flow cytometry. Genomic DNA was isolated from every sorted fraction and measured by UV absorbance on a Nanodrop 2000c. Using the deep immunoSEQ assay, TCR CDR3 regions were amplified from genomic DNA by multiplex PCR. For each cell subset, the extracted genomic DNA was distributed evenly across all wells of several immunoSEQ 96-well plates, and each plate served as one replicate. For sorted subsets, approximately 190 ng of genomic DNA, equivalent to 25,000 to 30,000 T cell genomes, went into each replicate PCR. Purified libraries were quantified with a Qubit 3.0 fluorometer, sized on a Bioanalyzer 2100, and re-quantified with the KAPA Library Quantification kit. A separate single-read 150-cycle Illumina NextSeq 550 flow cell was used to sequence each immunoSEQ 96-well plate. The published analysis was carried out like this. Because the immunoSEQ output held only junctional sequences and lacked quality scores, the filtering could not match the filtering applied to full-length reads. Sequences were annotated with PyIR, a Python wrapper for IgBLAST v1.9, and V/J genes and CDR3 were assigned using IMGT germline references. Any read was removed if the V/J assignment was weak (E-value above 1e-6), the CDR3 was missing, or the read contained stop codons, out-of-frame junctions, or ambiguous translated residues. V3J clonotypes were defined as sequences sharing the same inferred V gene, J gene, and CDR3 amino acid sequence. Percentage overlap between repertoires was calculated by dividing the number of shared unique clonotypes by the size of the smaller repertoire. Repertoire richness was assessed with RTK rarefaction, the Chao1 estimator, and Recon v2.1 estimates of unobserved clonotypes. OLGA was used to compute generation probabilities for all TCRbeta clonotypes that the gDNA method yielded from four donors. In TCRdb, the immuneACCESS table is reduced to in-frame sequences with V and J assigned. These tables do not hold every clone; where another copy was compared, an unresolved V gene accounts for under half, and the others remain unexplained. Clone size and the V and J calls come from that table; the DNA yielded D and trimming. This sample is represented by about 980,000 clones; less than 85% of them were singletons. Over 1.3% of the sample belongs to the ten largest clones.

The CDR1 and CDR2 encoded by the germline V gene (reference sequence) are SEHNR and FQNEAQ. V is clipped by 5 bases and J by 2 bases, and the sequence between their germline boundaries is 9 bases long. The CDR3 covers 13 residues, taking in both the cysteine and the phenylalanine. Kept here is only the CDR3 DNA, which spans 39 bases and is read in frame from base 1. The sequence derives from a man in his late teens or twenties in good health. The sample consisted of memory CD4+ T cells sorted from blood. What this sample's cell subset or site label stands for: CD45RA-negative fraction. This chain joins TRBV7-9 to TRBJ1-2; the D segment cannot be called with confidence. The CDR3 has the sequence CASSPRANYGYTF. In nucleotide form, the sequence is TGTGCCAGCAGCCCCCGGGCCAACTATGGCTACACCTTC.